This entry describes one T cell receptor (beta chain). Sequencing was performed with immunoSEQ multiplex PCR; in TCRdb, only in-frame clones are kept and a portion is missing. The table lists tens of thousands of clones, more than 70% of them singletons. The data are from a study of control samples from healthy donors and cancer patients. CDR1 is KGHDR, CDR2 SFDVKD, per germline. Trimming took 4 bases from V and 7 from J, leaving 10 bases between them. The CDR3 runs 12 residues. This chain uses TRBV24-1 with TRBJ2-7, with D possibly being TRBD1 (6 bases). The specimen was PBMCs. This receptor was taken from a man aged 40-55 years with colorectal cancer. The CDR3 DNA reads TGTGCCACCAGTGAGGAAGGGGGAGAGCAGTACTTC. Its protein is CATSEEGGEQYF.